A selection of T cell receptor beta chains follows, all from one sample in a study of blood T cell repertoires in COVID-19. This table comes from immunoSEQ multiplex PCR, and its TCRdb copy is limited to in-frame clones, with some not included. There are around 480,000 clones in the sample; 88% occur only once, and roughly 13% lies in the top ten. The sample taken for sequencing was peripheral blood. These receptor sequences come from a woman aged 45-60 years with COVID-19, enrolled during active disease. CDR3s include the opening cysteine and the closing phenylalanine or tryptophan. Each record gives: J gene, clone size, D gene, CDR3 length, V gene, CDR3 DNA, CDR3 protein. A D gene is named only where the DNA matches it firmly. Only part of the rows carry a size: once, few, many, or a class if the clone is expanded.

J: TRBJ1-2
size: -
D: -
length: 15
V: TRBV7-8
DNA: TGTGCCAGCAGCTTACACCGGGTGGTGGGTCTAGGCTACACCTTC
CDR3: CASSLHRVVGLGYTF

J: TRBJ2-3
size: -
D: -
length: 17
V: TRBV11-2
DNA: TGTGCCAGCAGTTTAGGCCCCCTAGGGGGGGGCGGGGATACGCAGTATTTT
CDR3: CASSLGPLGGGGDTQYF

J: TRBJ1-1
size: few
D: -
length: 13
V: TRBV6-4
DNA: TGTGCCAGCAGTGACTCGCGGGGGACTGAAGCTTTCTTT
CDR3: CASSDSRGTEAFF

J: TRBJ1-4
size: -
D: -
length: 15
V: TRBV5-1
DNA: TGCGCCAGCAGCTTGGCGGGGCAGGGAGGTGAAAAACTGTTTTTT
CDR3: CASSLAGQGGEKLFF

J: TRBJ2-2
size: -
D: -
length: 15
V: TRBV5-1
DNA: TGCGCCAGCAGCTTGCGGAGGGGAAGGGACGGGGAGCTGTTTTTT
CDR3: CASSLRRGRDGELFF

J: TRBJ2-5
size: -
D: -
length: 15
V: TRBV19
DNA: TGTGCCAGTAGTATCCCAGGGAAGGGTCAAGAGACCCAGTACTTC
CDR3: CASSIPGKGQETQYF

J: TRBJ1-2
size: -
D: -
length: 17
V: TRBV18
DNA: TGTGCCAGCTCACCGAGAACGCAAACAGGGTCTAACTATGGCTACACCTTC
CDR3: CASSPRTQTGSNYGYTF

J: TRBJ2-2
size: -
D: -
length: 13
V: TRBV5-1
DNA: TGCGCCAGCAGCTTATCAGACACCGGGGAGCTGTTTTTT
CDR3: CASSLSDTGELFF

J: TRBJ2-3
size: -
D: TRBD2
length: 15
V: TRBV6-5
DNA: TGTGCCAGCAGTTTTAGCGGGGGGGCTTGGGATACGCAGTATTTT
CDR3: CASSFSGGAWDTQYF

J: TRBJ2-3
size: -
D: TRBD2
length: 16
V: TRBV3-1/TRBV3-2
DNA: TGTGCCAGCAGCCAAGACGTGACTAGCGGGGGGTATACGCAGTATTTT
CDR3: CASSQDVTSGGYTQYF

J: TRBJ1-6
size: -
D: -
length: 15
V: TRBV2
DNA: TGTGCCAGCAGGTCGGACCTAGGGGCCACTTCACCCCTCCACTTT
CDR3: CASRSDLGATSPLHF

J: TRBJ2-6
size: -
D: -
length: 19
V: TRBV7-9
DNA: TGTGCCAGCAGCATAGATGAATTGGCAGGGGTCTCTGGGGCCAACGTCCTGACTTTC
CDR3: CASSIDELAGVSGANVLTF

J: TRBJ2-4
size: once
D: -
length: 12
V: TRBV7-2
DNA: TGTGCCAGCAGCTTAGGGGGAGACATTCAGTACTTC
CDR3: CASSLGGDIQYF

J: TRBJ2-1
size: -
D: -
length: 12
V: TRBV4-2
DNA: TGTGCCAGCAGCCAAGACAGGGGTGAGCAGTTCTTC
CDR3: CASSQDRGEQFF

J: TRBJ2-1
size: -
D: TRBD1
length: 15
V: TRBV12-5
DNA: TGTGCTAGTGGTTCTCCGGGACAGGGGTCTTGGGAGCAGTTCTTC
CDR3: CASGSPGQGSWEQFF

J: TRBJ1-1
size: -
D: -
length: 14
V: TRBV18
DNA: TGTGCCAGCTCCTCAGGACTCCTGAACACTGAAGCTTTCTTT
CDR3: CASSSGLLNTEAFF

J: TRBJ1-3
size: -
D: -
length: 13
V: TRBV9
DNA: TGTGCCAGCAGCGCTCGGGTCGGAAACACCATATATTTT
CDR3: CASSARVGNTIYF

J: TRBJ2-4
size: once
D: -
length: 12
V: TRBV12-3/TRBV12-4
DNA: TGTGCCACCAGAGCCAGGGGAAACATTCAGTACTTC
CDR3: CATRARGNIQYF

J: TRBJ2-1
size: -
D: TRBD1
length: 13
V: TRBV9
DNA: TGTGCCAGCAGCCCGACAGGGATCAGTGAGCAGTTCTTC
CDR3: CASSPTGISEQFF

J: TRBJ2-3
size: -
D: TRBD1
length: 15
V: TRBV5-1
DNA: TGCGCCAGCAGCTTGGAGACAGGGTGGGAGGATACGCAGTATTTT
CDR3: CASSLETGWEDTQYF

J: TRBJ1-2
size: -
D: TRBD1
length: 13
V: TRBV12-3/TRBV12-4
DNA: TGTGCCAGCACCCAACGGGACAGTGGGGGCTACACCTTC
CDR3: CASTQRDSGGYTF

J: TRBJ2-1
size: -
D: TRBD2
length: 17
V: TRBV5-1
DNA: TGCGCCAGCAGCTCGACTAGCGGGGGGGCCGGGGTCGATGAGCAGTTCTTC
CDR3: CASSSTSGGAGVDEQFF

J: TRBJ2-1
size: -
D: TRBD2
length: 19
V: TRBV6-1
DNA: TGTGCCAGCAGTGAAGCGCCGGCTAGCGGGGGAAGCTCCTACAATGAGCAGTTCTTC
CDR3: CASSEAPASGGSSYNEQFF

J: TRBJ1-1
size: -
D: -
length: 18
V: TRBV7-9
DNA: TGTGCCAGCAGCTTAGGGTATCGGGGGGCAGGGGCGAACACTGAAGCTTTCTTT
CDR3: CASSLGYRGAGANTEAFF

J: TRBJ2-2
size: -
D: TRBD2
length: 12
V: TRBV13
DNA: TGTGCCAGCAGCCTAGCGGCCGGGGAGCTGTTTTTT
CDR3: CASSLAAGELFF

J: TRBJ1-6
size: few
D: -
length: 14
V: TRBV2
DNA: TGTGCCAGCAGTGAGGGGCAGTGGAATTCACCCCTCCACTTT
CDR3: CASSEGQWNSPLHF

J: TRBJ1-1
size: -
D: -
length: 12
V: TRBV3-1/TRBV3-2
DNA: TGTGCCAGCAGATCAGACGGGTTTGAAGCTTTCTTT
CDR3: CASRSDGFEAFF

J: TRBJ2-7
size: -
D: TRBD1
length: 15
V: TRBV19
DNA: TGTGCCAGTTCTGCCGGGACAGGGGGCCCCTACGAGCAGTACTTC
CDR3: CASSAGTGGPYEQYF

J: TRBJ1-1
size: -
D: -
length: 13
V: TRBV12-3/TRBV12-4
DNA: TGTGCCAGCAGTTTTGGCTTGAACACTGAAGCTTTCTTT
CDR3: CASSFGLNTEAFF

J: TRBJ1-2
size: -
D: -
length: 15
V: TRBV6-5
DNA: TGTGCCAGCAGCCCCGAACGGTTGACTAACTATGGCTACACCTTC
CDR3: CASSPERLTNYGYTF

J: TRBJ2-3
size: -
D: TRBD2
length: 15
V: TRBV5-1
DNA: TGCGCCAGCAGCGGGACTAGCGGGGGCGAAGATACGCAGTATTTT
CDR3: CASSGTSGGEDTQYF

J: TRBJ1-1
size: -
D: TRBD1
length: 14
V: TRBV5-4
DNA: TGTGCCAGCAGCTTGGAAGGGGGCAGCACTGAAGCTTTCTTT
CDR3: CASSLEGGSTEAFF

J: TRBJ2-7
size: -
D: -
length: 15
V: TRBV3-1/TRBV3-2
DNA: TGTGCCAGCAGCCAAGACCAGATACAAAACTACGAGCAGTACTTC
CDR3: CASSQDQIQNYEQYF

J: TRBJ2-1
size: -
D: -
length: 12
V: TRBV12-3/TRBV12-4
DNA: TGTGCCAGCAGTTTACGGGGGAATGAGCAGTTCTTC
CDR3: CASSLRGNEQFF

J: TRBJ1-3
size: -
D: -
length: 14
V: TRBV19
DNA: TGTGCCAGTAGTATAATGAGCTCTGGAAACACCATATATTTT
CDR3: CASSIMSSGNTIYF

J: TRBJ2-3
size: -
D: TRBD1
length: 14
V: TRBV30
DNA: TGTGCCAGAAGCCGGGACAGGGATGAAGATACGCAGTATTTT
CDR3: CARSRDRDEDTQYF

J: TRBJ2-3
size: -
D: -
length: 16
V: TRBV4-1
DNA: TGCGCCAGCAGCCAGGACCCGGGGGACCACACAGATACGCAGTATTTT
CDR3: CASSQDPGDHTDTQYF

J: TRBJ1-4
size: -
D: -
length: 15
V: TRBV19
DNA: TGTGCCAGTATGTCAGGCAGAACAACTAATGAAAAACTGTTTTTT
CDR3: CASMSGRTTNEKLFF

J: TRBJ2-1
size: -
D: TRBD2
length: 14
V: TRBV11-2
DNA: TGTGCCAGCAGCTTGGGACTAGCGGGGAATGAGCAGTTCTTC
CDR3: CASSLGLAGNEQFF

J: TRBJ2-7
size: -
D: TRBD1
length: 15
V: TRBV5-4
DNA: TGTGCCAGCAGCTTGATGGGGACAGTTAGCGACGAGCAGTACTTC
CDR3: CASSLMGTVSDEQYF

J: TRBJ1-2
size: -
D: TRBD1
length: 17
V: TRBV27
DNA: TGTGCCAGCAGTTTCGCGACAGGGGGCGAAGCTAACTATGGCTACACCTTC
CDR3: CASSFATGGEANYGYTF

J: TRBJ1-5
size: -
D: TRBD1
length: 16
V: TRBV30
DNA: TGTGCCTGGAGCGGGCCAGGGACAGCTAGCAATCAGCCCCAGCATTTT
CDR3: CAWSGPGTASNQPQHF

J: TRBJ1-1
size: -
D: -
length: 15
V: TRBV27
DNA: TGTGCCAGCAGTAGGGGCGGAGGAGGGGTCACTGAAGCTTTCTTT
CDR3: CASSRGGGGVTEAFF

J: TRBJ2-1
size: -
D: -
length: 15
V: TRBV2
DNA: TGTGCCAGCGGTGATCAGGACTATAGTGGATTCCGGGAGTTCTTC
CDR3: CASGDQDYSGFREFF